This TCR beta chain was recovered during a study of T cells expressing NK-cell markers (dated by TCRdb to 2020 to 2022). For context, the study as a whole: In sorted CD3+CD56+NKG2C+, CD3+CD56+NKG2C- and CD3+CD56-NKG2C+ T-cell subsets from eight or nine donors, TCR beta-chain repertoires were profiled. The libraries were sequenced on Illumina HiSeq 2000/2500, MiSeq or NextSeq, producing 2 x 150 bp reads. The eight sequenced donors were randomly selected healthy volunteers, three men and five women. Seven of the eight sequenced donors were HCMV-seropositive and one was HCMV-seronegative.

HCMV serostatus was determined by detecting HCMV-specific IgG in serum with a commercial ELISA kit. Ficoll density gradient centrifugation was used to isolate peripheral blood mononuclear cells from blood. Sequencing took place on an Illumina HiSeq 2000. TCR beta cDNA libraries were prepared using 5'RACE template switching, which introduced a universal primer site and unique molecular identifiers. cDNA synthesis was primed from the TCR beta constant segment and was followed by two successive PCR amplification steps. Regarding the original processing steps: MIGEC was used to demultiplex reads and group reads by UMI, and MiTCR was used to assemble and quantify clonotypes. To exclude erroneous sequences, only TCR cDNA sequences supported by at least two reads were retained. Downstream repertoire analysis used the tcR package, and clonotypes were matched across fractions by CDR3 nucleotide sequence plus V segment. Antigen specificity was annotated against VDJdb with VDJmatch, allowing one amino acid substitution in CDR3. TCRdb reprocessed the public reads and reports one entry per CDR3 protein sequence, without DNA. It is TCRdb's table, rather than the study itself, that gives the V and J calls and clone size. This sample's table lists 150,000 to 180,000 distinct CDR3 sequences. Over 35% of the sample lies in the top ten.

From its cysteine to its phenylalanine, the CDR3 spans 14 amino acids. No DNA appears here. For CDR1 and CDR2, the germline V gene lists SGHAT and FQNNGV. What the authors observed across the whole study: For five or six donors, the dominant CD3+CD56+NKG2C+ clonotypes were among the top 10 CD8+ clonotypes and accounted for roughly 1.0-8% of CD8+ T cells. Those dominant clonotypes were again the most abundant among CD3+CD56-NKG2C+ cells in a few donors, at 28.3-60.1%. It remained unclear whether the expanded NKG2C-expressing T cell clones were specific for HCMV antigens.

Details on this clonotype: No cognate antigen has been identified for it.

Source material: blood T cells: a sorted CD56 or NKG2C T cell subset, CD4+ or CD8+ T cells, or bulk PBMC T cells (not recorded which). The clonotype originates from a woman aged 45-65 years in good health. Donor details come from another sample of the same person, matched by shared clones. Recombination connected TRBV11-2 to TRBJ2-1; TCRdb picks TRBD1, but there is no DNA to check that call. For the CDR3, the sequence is CASRAPSTYNEQFF.